Sequencing of this T cell receptor beta chain was carried out in a study of cytomegalovirus exposure and HLA in healthy donors. Study results and caveats: Later analysis showed TCR association rates varying by HLA locus, highest for DRB1 and lowest for HLA-C.

Primers: 60 Vbeta forward and 13 Jbeta reverse. Sequenced by immunoSEQ multiplex PCR; TCRdb stores in-frame clones only, minus some. The data show under 150,000 clones, more than 75% seen once. V lost 7 bases to trimming and J lost 2 bases, with 8 bases between them. Germline CDR1 is MNHNS and CDR2 is SASEGT. The CDR3 length is 12 residues. Note on this clone: Its antigen is still unknown.

The clonotype was recovered from a man aged 50 to 60 in good health and CMV-seronegative. The sequenced sample was PBMCs. This chain connects TRBV6-1 to TRBJ1-1; D remains ambiguous. DNA of the CDR3: TGTGCCAGCATGCGGCCTAACACTGAAGCTTTCTTT. Amino acid sequence: CASMRPNTEAFF.